This T cell receptor beta chain was observed in a study of blood T cell repertoires in COVID-19. As for the study in general: Collection of acute and convalescent COVID-19 samples took place in the United States, Italy and Spain. T cells, B-cell-depleted T cells, or PBMCs supplied cDNA or gDNA.

Authors' data handling: Scientists estimated how many nucleated cells there were by amplifying reference gene primers. TCRdb's copy holds only in-frame clones and misses some; the assay was immunoSEQ multiplex PCR. D and trimming were read from the DNA, whereas the V and J calls and clone size are those reported in that table. Of 140,000 to 150,000 clones in the sample, approximately 84% are singletons; the top ten hold 4.5% to 6%. The ends lost 7 bases at V and 6 bases at J; junction bases unmatched: 13. The V gene's germline CDR1 is SNHLY and CDR2 FYNNEI. This CDR3 is 15 amino acids long. This clonotype was sampled from a human donor in a cohort sampled during active COVID-19. The V and J genes are TRBV2 and TRBJ1-1, with 8 bases that match TRBD1. Sequencing was done on a sample of peripheral blood. In DNA, the CDR3 is TGTGCCAGCACCGGACAGGGCCTGGGGAGCGCTGAAGCTTTCTTT. It yields the protein CASTGQGLGSAEAFF.